This TCR beta chain comes out of a study of cytomegalovirus exposure and HLA in healthy donors. As for the study in general: In an earlier analysis, around 100 million unique TCR beta sequences were found from some 200 million T cells.

This clone was counted once. Antigen: not known. The V gene's germline CDR1 is MNHNY and CDR2 SVGAGI (reference sequence). Trimming took 2 bases from V and 2 from J, leaving 10 bases between them. The CDR3 loop spans 15 amino acids. Findings of the study overall: TCR beta V segments were, for the most part, productive about 87% or about 30% of the time in an earlier analysis. Follow-up analysis found HLA locus-dependent TCR association rates, highest for DRB1 and lowest for HLA-C.

60 Vbeta and 13 Jbeta primers were used in PCR. Clones were read by immunoSEQ multiplex PCR, and TCRdb kept only the in-frame ones, dropping some. The data contain over 90,000 clones, around 79% of them seen just once; the ten biggest clones take up 3%. The clonotype comes from a female donor in good health and CMV-seropositive. The rearrangement joins TRBV6-6 to TRBJ2-1, with D possibly matching TRBD2 (6 bases). The sequencing input was PBMCs. The CDR3 protein is CASSYGASAYNEQFF. CDR3 in DNA: TGTGCCAGCAGTTACGGGGCTAGCGCCTACAATGAGCAGTTCTTC.